What follows are 31 T cell receptor beta chains derived from one specimen sequenced in a study of T cell responses to AZD1222 COVID-19 vaccine. Assay: immunoSEQ multiplex PCR; the TCRdb copy retains only in-frame clones and omits some. This table has 100,000 to 150,000 clones, around nine tenths appearing once. Specimen: peripheral blood, collected on day 0 of MenACWY control vaccination. Source of these receptors: an adult in good health.

This CDR3 is CASSAGTLAGANEQFF. The CDR3 DNA reads as TGCGCCAGCAGCGCCGGTACGCTAGCGGGAGCGAATGAGCAGTTCTTC. This chain connects TRBV5-1 to TRBJ2-1; TRBD2 aligns across 10 bases. Unmatched junction bases numbered 11, after V lost 4 bases and J lost 7 bases. CDR3 length equals 16 residues. The germline gives CDR1 SGHRS, CDR2 YFSETQ.

CDR3 coding DNA: TGCGCCAGCAGGGCCCAGACTGCCATCAACTCCTACAATGAGCAGTTCTTC. This translates into CASRAQTAINSYNEQFF. The chain uses TRBV5-1 and TRBJ2-1; the D is unclear. Germline V gene lookup returns CDR1 SGHRS and CDR2 YFSETQ. V was cut by 5 bases and J by 0 bases, with 18 bases left in between. The CDR3 covers 17 residues.

This chain joins TRBV5-1 and TRBJ2-1; 13 bases line up with TRBD2. The CDR3 has 16 amino acids. V shed 0 bases and J 5 bases; nucleotides not matched to a gene: 2. Per germline, CDR1 SGHRS and CDR2 YFSETQ. The DNA of the CDR3 is TGCGCCAGCAGCTTGGAAGGGACTAGCGGGAACAATGAGCAGTTCTTC. Residues: CASSLEGTSGNNEQFF.

The chain carries TRBV7-3 and TRBJ2-1, with 9 bases lining up with TRBD2. V gave up 1 base and J gave up 8 bases; unmatched junction bases: 6. The CDR3 spans 15 residues. Germline CDR1 SGHTA, CDR2 FQGTGA. DNA of the CDR3: TGTGCCAGCAGCTTAATTAGCGGGAGTTTGTATGAGCAGTTCTTC. It yields the protein CASSLISGSLYEQFF.

In this sample, this clone turned up once. The chain links TRBV4-3 to TRBJ2-2; 7 nucleotides match TRBD2. Per the germline V gene, CDR1 is LGHNA and CDR2 is YSLEER. This CDR3 comprises 16 residues. V gave up 0 bases and J gave up 6 bases; unmatched junction bases: 7. In nucleotides, the CDR3 is TGCGCCAGCAGCCAAGAGGAAGCGGGAAGGGCCGGGGAGCTGTTTTTT. Protein product: CASSQEEAGRAGELFF.

The J gene is TRBJ2-7, the V gene TRBV19; tentatively, D is TRBD1 (5 bases). Germline V gene lookup returns CDR1 LNHDA and CDR2 SQIVND (reference sequence). The CDR3 runs to 14 residues. The V and J ends lost 0 bases and 6 bases respectively, with 12 bases between them. Written as DNA, the CDR3 is TGTGCCAGTAGTATAGATCCGAAGGGGCGCGAGCAGTACTTC. The encoded protein is CASSIDPKGREQYF.

The CDR3 nucleotides read TGTGCCTGGAGTCGCCGGGAGACCCAGTACTTC. Translating it yields CAWSRRETQYF. The chain employs TRBV30 and TRBJ2-5; D not resolved. The CDR3 runs to 11 residues. V was trimmed by 2 bases and J by 5 bases, leaving 6 bases between them. CDR1 and CDR2 (germline): GTSNPN, SVGIG (reference sequence). The full variable domain, with the rest looked up from reference TRBV30 and TRBJ2-5, is SQTIHQWPATLVQPVGSPLSLECTVEGTSNPNLYWYRQAAGRGLQLLFYSVGIGQISSEVPQNLSASRPQDRQFILSSKKLLLSDSGFYLCAWSRRETQYFGPGTRLLVL.

The chain couples TRBV28 to TRBJ2-5; 9 bases align to TRBD2. The germline V gene encodes CDR1 MDHEN and CDR2 SYDVKM. With V trimmed by 5 bases and J by 3 bases, 10 bases remained unmatched. The CDR3 covers 16 residues. CDR3 in amino acids: CASSPGTSHGEETQYF. DNA for the CDR3: TGTGCCAGCAGTCCCGGGACTAGCCATGGGGAAGAGACCCAGTACTTC.

The chain has TRBV29-1 and TRBJ2-2, with a tentative D call TRBD1 (6 bases). Germline V gives CDR1 SQVTM, CDR2 ANQGSEA. Deletions cut 0 bases from V and 3 bases from J, with 11 bases between. This CDR3 has 15 residues. As DNA, the CDR3 is TGCAGCGTTGAAGATCCCAGGACAGACACCGGGGAGCTGTTTTTT. It encodes CSVEDPRTDTGELFF.

This rearrangement joins TRBV6-5 to TRBJ1-2; no reliable D call. CDR1 MNHEY and CDR2 SVGAGI come from the germline V gene. CDR3 size: 14 residues. Trimming took 4 bases from V and 6 from J, leaving 15 bases between them. Here the CDR3 DNA reads TGTGCCAGCAGTTCCGACAACCTGATTCATGGCTACACCTTC. This encodes CASSSDNLIHGYTF.

This clone was seen just once. The chain couples TRBV7-2 to TRBJ1-2; tentative D call: TRBD1 (6 bases). CDR3 length: 15 amino acids. The V gene lost 5 bases and the J gene lost 5 bases, with 18 bases spanning the gap. CDR1 and CDR2 (germline): SGHTA, FQGNSA. CDR3 residues: CASSLGGAGAYGYTF. In nucleotides, the CDR3 is TGTGCCAGCAGCCTAGGGGGGGCAGGGGCTTATGGCTACACCTTC. The variable domain in full, with the rest retrieved from reference TRBV7-2 and TRBJ1-2, is GAGVSQSPSNKVTEKGKDVELRCDPISGHTALYWYRQSLGQGLEFLIYFQGNSAPDKSGLPSDRFSAERTGGSVSTLTIQRTQQEDSAVYLCASSLGGAGAYGYTFGSGTRLTVV.

CDR3 loop: CASSQIGSETQYF. CDR3 in DNA: TGTGCCAGCAGCCAAATAGGGAGTGAGACCCAGTACTTC. V and J are TRBV3-1 (or the pseudogene TRBV3-2) and TRBJ2-5; perhaps TRBD2 as D (5 bases). V was pared by 2 bases and J by 5 bases, with 9 bases between. Germline V lookup: CDR1 LGHDT, CDR2 YNNKEL (reference sequence). The CDR3 consists of 13 residues.

The V gene is TRBV27, the J gene TRBJ2-4; D unresolved. V lost 2 bases and J lost 5, with 13 bases in between. Germline V gene data show CDR1 as MNHEY and CDR2 as SMNVEV (reference sequence). The CDR3 spans 15 residues. Here the CDR3 reads CASSLGAPAENIQYF. DNA of the CDR3: TGTGCCAGCAGTTTAGGAGCCCCCGCAGAAAACATTCAGTACTTC.

V usage is TRBV7-2 and J usage is TRBJ2-7, with 9 bases matching TRBD2. The CDR3 sequence is 15 residues long. Looked up from germline, CDR1 is SGHTA and CDR2 is FQGNSA. The ends lost 3 bases at V and 2 bases at J; junction bases unmatched: 5. In DNA, the CDR3 is TGTGCCAGCAGCTTCTTAGCGGGAGAAGCCTACGAGCAGTACTTC. Its protein is CASSFLAGEAYEQYF.

J is TRBJ1-2 and V is TRBV19, with D possibly matching TRBD1 (6 bases). The ends were cut back, 7 bases at V and 5 bases at J, with 17 bases in the middle. The germline CDR1 and CDR2 sequences are LNHDA and SQIVND (reference sequence). The CDR3 totals 14 residues. CDR3 residues: CASTAGERVYGYTF. CDR3 DNA sequence: TGTGCCAGTACCGCAGGGGAGAGGGTTTATGGCTACACCTTC.

This chain uses TRBV5-5 with TRBJ2-7; D may be TRBD1 (6 bases). The V and J ends lost 3 bases and 2 bases respectively, with 12 bases between them. This CDR3 contains 14 residues. CDR1 is SGHKS and CDR2 is YYEKEE in the germline V gene (reference sequence). CDR3 loop: CASSSRDTAYEQYF. The CDR3 region has the DNA TGTGCCAGCAGCTCCCGGGACACGGCCTACGAGCAGTACTTC.

The table lists this clone with a count of one. The V call is TRBV2, the J call TRBJ2-2; no clear D gene. Trimming removed 1 base from V and 3 bases from J, with 9 bases in between. The CDR3 has 15 amino acids. CDR1 SNHLY and CDR2 FYNNEI come from the germline V gene. The CDR3 DNA follows: TGTGCCAGCAGTGAAGATAGGGTTTACACCGGGGAGCTGTTTTTT. The encoded protein is CASSEDRVYTGELFF.

The chain recombines TRBV27 with TRBJ2-1, with 8 bases lining up with TRBD2. In germline, CDR1 is MNHEY, CDR2 SMNVEV (reference sequence). Trimming took 4 bases from V and 2 from J; bases not matched to a gene: 7. The CDR3 has 16 amino acids. As DNA, the CDR3 is TGTGCCAGCAGTTCCCCATCCGGGAGGGCCTACAATGAGCAGTTCTTC. Encoded protein: CASSSPSGRAYNEQFF.

This rearrangement joins TRBV7-9 to TRBJ1-4; possibly TRBD1 for D (5 bases). Trimming removed 4 bases from V and 2 bases from J, with 17 bases in between. The CDR3 loop spans 17 amino acids. Germline V gives CDR1 SEHNR, CDR2 FQNEAQ (reference sequence). CDR3 loop: CASSSSGGGFTNEKLFF. Here the CDR3 DNA reads TGTGCCAGCAGCTCATCCGGGGGAGGTTTCACTAATGAAAAACTGTTTTTT.

The gene calls are TRBV5-4 and TRBJ1-1; D is unclear. The germline V and J ends were trimmed by 0 bases and 10 bases, with 16 bases remaining between them. The CDR3 has 14 residues. Looked up from germline, CDR1 is SGHNT and CDR2 is YYREEE (reference sequence). The CDR3 nucleotides are TGTGCCAGCAGCTTGGAAGCAGGAACCTCTGGAGCTTTCTTT. Protein product: CASSLEAGTSGAFF.

The V call is TRBV5-1, the J call TRBJ2-6; D is unclear. The CDR3 has 15 amino acids. V was cut by 3 bases and J by 0 bases, with 7 bases left in between. CDR1 and CDR2 from the germline V gene are SGHRS and YFSETQ. CDR3 region: CASSSFGSGANVLTF. The CDR3 DNA reads as TGCGCCAGCAGCTCATTTGGCTCTGGGGCCAACGTCCTGACTTTC.

The chain combines TRBV3-1 (or the pseudogene TRBV3-2) with TRBJ2-7, with 8 bases fitting TRBD1. Trimming took 0 bases from V and 2 from J; bases not matched to a gene: 3. Germline V gene data show CDR1 as LGHDT and CDR2 as YNNKEL (reference sequence). The CDR3 has 15 amino acids. CDR3 in amino acids: CASSQDTGGPYEQYF. In DNA form, the CDR3 reads TGTGCCAGCAGCCAAGATACAGGGGGTCCCTACGAGCAGTACTTC.

V usage is TRBV7-9 and J usage is TRBJ2-3; 9 bases are shared with TRBD1. The CDR3 runs 15 residues. V dropped 5 bases and J dropped 3; count of bases not matched to a gene: 6. Per germline, CDR1 SEHNR and CDR2 FQNEAQ (reference sequence). The CDR3 DNA reads as TGTGCCAGCAGCCAACAGGGGGCGAGGACAGATACGCAGTATTTT. This encodes CASSQQGARTDTQYF.

The CDR3 is CASSRDWGNEQFF. For the CDR3, the DNA is TGTGCCAGCAGCCGGGACTGGGGCAATGAGCAGTTCTTC. This rearrangement joins TRBV12-3 or TRBV12-4 to TRBJ2-1, with D maybe TRBD2 (6 bases). The ends were cut back, 6 bases at V and 6 bases at J, with 12 bases in the middle. The CDR3 has 13 amino acids.

The gene calls are TRBV27 and TRBJ1-1; D is uncertain. The CDR3 length is 14 residues. Trimming cost V 6 bases and J 2 bases, with 13 bases left between them. From germline, CDR1 is MNHEY and CDR2 SMNVEV (reference sequence). The CDR3 reads CASSKTHVNTEAFF. CDR3 DNA: TGTGCCAGCAGCAAGACACATGTCAACACTGAAGCTTTCTTT.

The chain combines TRBV7-9 with TRBJ2-2; 11 bases map to TRBD2. Per the germline V gene, CDR1 is SEHNR and CDR2 is FQNEAQ (reference sequence). Germline trimming cut 6 bases from V and 4 bases from J; bases unmatched to any gene: 4. This CDR3 has 15 amino acids. CDR3 amino acids: CASRTGLAVTGELFF. CDR3 DNA: TGTGCCAGCAGGACGGGACTAGCGGTCACCGGGGAGCTGTTTTTT.

The rearrangement uses TRBV7-2 and TRBJ2-1; D not certain. V shed 8 bases and J shed 5 bases, with 10 bases lying between them. The CDR3 consists of 12 residues. The germline CDR1 and CDR2 sequences are SGHTA and FQGNSA. CDR3 coding DNA: TGTGCCAGCGGCTACCGGGACAATGAGCAGTTCTTC. Residues: CASGYRDNEQFF.

The chain is built from TRBV3-1 (or the pseudogene TRBV3-2) and TRBJ1-2; 9 positions match TRBD1. The CDR3 is 13 residues long. The V and J ends lost 3 bases and 4 bases, in that order; junction bases with no gene match: 0. Germline V gene data show CDR1 as LGHDT and CDR2 as YNNKEL (reference sequence). CDR3 bases: TGTGCCAGCAGCCAGACAGGGGGCTATGGCTACACCTTC. It encodes CASSQTGGYGYTF.

This clone was seen a few times. The chain links TRBV3-1 (or the pseudogene TRBV3-2) to TRBJ1-1; possibly TRBD1 for D (6 bases). CDR3 length equals 14 residues. Trimming took off 0 bases at V and 6 bases at J, with 11 bases between the two ends. CDR1 is LGHDT, CDR2 YNNKEL, per germline (reference sequence). CDR3 bases: TGTGCCAGCAGCCAAGACGTGTCAGGGGCTGAAGCTTTCTTT. The encoded protein is CASSQDVSGAEAFF.

A single count supports this clone. CDR3 bases: TGTGCCAGTAGTATTTTGGGGGAGCGCATGAACACTGAAGCTTTCTTT. It encodes CASSILGERMNTEAFF. The rearrangement uses TRBV19 and TRBJ1-1; possibly TRBD1 for D (5 bases). The CDR3 consists of 16 residues. V was trimmed by 3 bases and J by 0 bases, leaving 14 bases between them. Germline lookup yields CDR1 LNHDA and CDR2 SQIVND (reference sequence).

The chain employs TRBV4-2 and TRBJ2-1; perhaps TRBD1 as D (6 bases). CDR3 length: 14 residues. Trimming stripped 4 bases from V and 1 base from J, with 8 bases between. From germline, CDR1 is LGHNA and CDR2 YNFKEQ. DNA for the CDR3: TGTGCCAGCAGCCCCAGGGGTTCCTACAATGAGCAGTTCTTC. Its protein product is CASSPRGSYNEQFF.